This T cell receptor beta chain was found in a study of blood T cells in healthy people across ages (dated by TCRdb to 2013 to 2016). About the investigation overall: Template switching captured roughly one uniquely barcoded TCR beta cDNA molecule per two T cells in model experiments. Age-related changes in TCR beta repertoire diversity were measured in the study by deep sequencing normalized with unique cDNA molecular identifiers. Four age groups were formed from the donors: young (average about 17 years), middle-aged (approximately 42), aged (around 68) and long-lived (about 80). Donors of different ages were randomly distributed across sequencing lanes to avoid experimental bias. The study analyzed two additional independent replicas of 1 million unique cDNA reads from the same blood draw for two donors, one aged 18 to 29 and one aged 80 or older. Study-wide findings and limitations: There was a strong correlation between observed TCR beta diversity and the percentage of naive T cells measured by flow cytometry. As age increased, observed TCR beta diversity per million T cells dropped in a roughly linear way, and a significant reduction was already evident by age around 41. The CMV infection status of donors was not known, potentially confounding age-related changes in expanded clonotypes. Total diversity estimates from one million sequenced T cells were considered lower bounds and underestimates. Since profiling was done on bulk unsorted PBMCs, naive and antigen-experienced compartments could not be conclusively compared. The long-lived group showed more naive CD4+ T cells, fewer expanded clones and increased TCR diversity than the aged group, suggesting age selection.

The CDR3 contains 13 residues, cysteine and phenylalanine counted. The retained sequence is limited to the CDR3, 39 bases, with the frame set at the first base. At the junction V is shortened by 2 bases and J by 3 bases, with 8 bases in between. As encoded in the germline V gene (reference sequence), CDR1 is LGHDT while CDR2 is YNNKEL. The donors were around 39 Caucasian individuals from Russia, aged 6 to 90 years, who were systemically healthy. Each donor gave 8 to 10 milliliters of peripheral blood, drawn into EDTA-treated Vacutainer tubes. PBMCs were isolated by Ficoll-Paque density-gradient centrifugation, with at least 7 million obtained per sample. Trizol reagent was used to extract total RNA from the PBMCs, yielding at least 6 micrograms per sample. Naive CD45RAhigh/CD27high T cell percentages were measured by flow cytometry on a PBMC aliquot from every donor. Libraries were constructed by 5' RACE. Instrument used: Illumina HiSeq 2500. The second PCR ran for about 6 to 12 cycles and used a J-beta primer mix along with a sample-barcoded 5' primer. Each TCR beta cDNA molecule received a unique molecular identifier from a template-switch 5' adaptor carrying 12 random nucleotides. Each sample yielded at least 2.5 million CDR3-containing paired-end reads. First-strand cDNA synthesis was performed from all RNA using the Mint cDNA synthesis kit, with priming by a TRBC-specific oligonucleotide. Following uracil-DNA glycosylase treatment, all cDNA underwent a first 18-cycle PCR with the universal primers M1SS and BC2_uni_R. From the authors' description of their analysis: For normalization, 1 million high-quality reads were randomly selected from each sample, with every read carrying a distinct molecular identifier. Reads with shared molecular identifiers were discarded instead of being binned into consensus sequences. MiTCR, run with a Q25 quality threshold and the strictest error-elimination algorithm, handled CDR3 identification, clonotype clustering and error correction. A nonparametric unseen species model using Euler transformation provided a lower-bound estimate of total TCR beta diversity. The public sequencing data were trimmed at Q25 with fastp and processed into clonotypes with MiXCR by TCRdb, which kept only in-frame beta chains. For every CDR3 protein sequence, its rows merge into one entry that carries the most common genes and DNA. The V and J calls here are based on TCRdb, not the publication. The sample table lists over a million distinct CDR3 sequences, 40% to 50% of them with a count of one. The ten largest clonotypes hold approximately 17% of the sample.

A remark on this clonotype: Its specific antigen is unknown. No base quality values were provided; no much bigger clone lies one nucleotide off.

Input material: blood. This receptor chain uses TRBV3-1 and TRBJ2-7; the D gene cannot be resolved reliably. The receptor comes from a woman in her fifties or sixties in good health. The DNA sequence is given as TGTGCCAGCAGCCAAACAGTAGGCTACGAGCAGTACTTC. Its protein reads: CASSQTVGYEQYF.